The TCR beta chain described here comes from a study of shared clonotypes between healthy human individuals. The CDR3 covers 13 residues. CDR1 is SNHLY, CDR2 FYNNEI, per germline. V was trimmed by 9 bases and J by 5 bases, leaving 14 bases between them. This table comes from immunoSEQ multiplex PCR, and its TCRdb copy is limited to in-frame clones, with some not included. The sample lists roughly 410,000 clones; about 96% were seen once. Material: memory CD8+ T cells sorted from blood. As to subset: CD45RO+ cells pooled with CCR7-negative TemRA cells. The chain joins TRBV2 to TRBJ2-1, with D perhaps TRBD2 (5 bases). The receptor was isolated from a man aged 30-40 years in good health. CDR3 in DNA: TGTGCCAGTACGGGATACACTAACAATGAGCAGTTCTTC. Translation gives CASTGYTNNEQFF.